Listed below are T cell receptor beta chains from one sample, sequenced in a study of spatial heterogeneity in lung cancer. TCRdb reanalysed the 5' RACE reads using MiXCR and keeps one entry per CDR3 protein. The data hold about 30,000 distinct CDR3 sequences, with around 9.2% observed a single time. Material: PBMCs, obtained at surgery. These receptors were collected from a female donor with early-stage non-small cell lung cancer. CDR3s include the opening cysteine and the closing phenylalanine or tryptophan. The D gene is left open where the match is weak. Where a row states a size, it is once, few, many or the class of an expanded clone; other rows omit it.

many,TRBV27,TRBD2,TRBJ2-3,CASSPGGGRAIDTQYF
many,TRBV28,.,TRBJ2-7,CASSLSSREQYF
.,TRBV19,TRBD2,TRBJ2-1,CASSISKREIHEQFF
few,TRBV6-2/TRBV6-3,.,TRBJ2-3,CASSYSVKTSTDTQYF
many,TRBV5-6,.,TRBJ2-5,CASSLAVRIQETQYF
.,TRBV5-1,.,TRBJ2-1,CASSLDTSRNEQFF
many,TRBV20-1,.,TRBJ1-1,CSASPSQNTEAFF
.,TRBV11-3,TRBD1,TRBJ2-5,CASSFGQGGGETQYF
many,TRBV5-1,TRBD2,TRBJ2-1,CASSLAPSGTREQFF
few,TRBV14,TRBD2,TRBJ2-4,CASSPLGGGRMAKNIQYF
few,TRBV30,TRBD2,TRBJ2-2,CAWSGTSGRTGELFF
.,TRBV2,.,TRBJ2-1,CASNPNLIGEQFF
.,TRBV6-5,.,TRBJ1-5,CASQGGSNQPQHF
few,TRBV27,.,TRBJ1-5,CASSLFSGAKRDQPQHF
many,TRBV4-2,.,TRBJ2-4,CASSQGLGTQHIQYF
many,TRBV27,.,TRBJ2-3,CASSPERISRHTDTQYF
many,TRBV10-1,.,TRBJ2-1,CASSDRGTMKQFF
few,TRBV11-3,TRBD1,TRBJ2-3,CASSKGQGTDTQYF
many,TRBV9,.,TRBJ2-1,CASSGRDFNYNEQFF
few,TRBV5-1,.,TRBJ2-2,CASSFRSPNTGELFF
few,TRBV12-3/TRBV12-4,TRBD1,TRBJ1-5,CASKGQVNQPQHF
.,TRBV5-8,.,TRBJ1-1,CASSLGGQSHEAFF
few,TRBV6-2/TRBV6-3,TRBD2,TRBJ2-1,CASKGSGKNEQFF
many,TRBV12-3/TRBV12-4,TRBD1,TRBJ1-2,CASSWTGGNYGYTF
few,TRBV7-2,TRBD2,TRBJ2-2,CAEGRELMTGELFF
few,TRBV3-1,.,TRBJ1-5,CASSQDRVSQPQHF
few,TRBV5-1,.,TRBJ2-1,CASSDPQGNEQFF
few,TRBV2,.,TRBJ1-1,CASSEPLGSATEAFF
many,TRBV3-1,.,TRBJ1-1,CASSQDSFGGTEAFF
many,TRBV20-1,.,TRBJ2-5,CSARGGRTQETQYF
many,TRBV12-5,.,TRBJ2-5,CASGNSWAQETQYF